The clone carrying this T cell receptor beta chain has just a few counts. Its antigen is unidentified. Clones were read by immunoSEQ multiplex PCR, and TCRdb kept only the in-frame ones, dropping some. The table lists more than 95,000 clones, 75% to 90% of them singletons, with around 20% in the top ten. This sample was included in a study of T cell responses to AZD1222 COVID-19 vaccine. V was trimmed by 2 bases and J by 6 bases, leaving 11 bases between them. The CDR3 length is 14 residues. Germline CDR1 is SGHVS and CDR2 is FQNEAQ. Overall study findings and caveats: In the spike-specific TCR repertoire, nearly half reportedly target unmutated variant regions. The donors showed a predominance of white British ancestry and of females, with possible underestimation of clonal diversity. Only after the peak T cell response were repertoires sampled.

The sequence was collected from an adult in good health. V and J are TRBV7-8 and TRBJ1-5; D is uncertain. The sample was peripheral blood, taken on day 0 of AZD1222 vaccination. The CDR3 here is CASSLTPGAQPQHF. The CDR3 bases are TGTGCCAGCAGCTTAACCCCGGGAGCTCAGCCCCAGCATTTT.